This TCR beta chain came from a study of T cells in Graves' hyperthyroidism and ophthalmopathy. Broader study findings: Ophthalmopathy was identified by the model a median about 6 months ahead of onset. Classification by a 13 V-J model distinguished ophthalmopathy from stable hyperthyroidism.

This clonotype was recorded many times. Its antigen is unidentified. It was RNA transcripts that yielded the amplified TCR beta CDR3 regions. TCR CDR3 regions were first amplified by RT-PCR with HTBI primers. TCRdb reprocessed the multiplex PCR reads via MiXCR and lists one record per CDR3 protein. The sample includes hundreds of thousands of distinct CDR3 sequences, approximately 15% of them seen just once. Duration under 3 months, a NOSPECS grade of at least 4, and a Clinical Activity Score of at least 3 characterized the ophthalmopathy patients. The germline V gene has CDR1 SGHDT and CDR2 YYEEEE. CDR3 length: 18 amino acids. The V gene end was trimmed by 4 bases and the J gene end by 5 bases; junction bases not matched to a gene: 18.

The source material was blood. The J gene is TRBJ2-5, the V gene TRBV5-6, with TRBD2 matching 9 bases. This receptor was obtained from a woman in her thirties or forties with Graves' ophthalmopathy. The CDR3 loop reads CASSLPIAGEGSVETQYF. The CDR3 DNA reads TGTGCCAGCAGCCTCCCCATAGCGGGAGAAGGTTCAGTGGAGACCCAGTACTTC. Full variable domain (remainder filled in from reference TRBV5-6 and TRBJ2-5): DAGVTQSPTHLIKTRGQQVTLRCSPKSGHDTVSWYQQALGQGPQFIFQYYEEEERQRGNFPDRFSGHQFPNYSSELNVNALLLGDSALYLCASSLPIAGEGSVETQYFGPGTRLLVL.